This TCR beta chain was recovered during a study of radiation and T cells in renal cell carcinoma. General observations from the study: Top tumor clonotypes rose in blood 2 weeks post-radiation, then contracted. Without pretreatment biopsies, baseline tumor clonotype presence was undetermined.

The junction had 11 bases not matched to a gene; V was cut back by 5 bases and J by 6 bases. The CDR3 covers 16 residues. The germline CDR1 and CDR2 sequences are SGHVS and FNYEAQ. This sample's time point: baseline pretreatment blood. The treatment is: 15 Gy SBRT to primary tumor, nephrectomy 4 weeks later. After SBRT, blood was collected at 2 and 4 weeks, plus baseline. Clear cell pathology was present in this patient's renal cell carcinoma. Produced via immunoSEQ multiplex PCR; TCRdb's table is partial and in-frame only. The sample has some 150,000 clones, less than 90% seen once. On this clone itself: Its antigen is unknown.

The receptor was derived from a woman between 45 and 60 years old with renal cell carcinoma. V usage is TRBV7-6 and J usage is TRBJ2-7; 12 bases are shared with TRBD2. Sequencing used blood, obtained from a patient whose treatment included radiotherapy and nephrectomy. This CDR3 reads CASSRTSGTGTIEQYF. CDR3 nucleotides: TGTGCCAGCAGCCGGACTAGCGGGACCGGTACGATCGAGCAGTACTTC.